This T cell receptor beta chain was captured by sequencing in a study of T cell responses to AZD1222 COVID-19 vaccine. The CDR3 consists of 16 residues. J was trimmed by 3 bases and V by 3 bases; bases with no gene match: 11. The germline gives CDR1 SGHDT, CDR2 YYEEEE. Sequencing was performed with immunoSEQ multiplex PCR; in TCRdb, only in-frame clones are kept and a portion is missing. Of tens of thousands of clones listed, over 70% are singletons. The TCR was taken from an adult who received the AZD1222 COVID-19 vaccine. The chain joins TRBV5-6 to TRBJ2-5; 7 positions match TRBD2. The sequenced sample was peripheral blood, obtained 28 days after the second AZD1222 dose. CDR3 in amino acids: CASSYKWLSGEETQYF. Here the CDR3 DNA reads TGTGCCAGCAGCTACAAGTGGCTCAGCGGGGAAGAGACCCAGTACTTC.